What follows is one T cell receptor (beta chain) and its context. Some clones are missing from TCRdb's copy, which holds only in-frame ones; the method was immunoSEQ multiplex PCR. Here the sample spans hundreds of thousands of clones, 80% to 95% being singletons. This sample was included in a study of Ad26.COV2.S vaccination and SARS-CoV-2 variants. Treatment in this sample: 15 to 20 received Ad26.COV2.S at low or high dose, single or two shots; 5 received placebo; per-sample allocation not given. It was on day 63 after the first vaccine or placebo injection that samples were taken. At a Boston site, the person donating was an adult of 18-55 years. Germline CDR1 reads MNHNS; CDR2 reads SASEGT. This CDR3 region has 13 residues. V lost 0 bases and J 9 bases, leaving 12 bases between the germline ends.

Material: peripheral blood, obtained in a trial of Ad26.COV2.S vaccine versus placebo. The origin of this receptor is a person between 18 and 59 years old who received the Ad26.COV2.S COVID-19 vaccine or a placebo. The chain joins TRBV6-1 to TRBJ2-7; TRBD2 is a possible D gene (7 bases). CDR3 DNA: TGTGCCAGCAGTGAAGCGCAGGGGAGGGGGCAGTACTTC. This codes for CASSEAQGRGQYF.